This TCR beta chain was recovered during a study of blood T cells in healthy people across ages (dated by TCRdb to between 2014 and 2017). At the level of the whole study: In model experiments, template switching captured about one uniquely barcoded TCR beta cDNA molecule for every two T cells. The study measured age-related changes in TCR beta repertoire diversity using deep sequencing normalized with unique cDNA molecular identifiers. Donors were grouped into four age groups: young (average approximately 16 years), middle-aged (about 38), aged (about 60) and long-lived (about 82). Using the same blood draw, the study looked at two additional independent replicas of 1 million unique cDNA reads for two donors, one aged 18 to 30 and the other aged 80 or older.

In regard to this clonotype: No cognate antigen has been identified for it. No base quality values were provided; no much bigger clone lies one nucleotide off.

On the study overall, not on this receptor specifically: As age increased, observed TCR beta diversity per million T cells dropped in a roughly linear way, and a significant reduction was already evident by age about 36. Estimates of total diversity based on one million sequenced T cells were considered lower bounds and underestimates. Since profiling was done on bulk unsorted PBMCs, naive and antigen-experienced compartments could not be conclusively compared. There was a strong correlation between observed TCR beta diversity and the percentage of naive T cells measured by flow cytometry. Compared with the aged group, the long-lived group had more naive CD4+ T cells, fewer expanded clones and increased TCR diversity, suggesting age selection. Because the CMV infection status of the donors was unknown, age-related changes in expanded clonotypes may potentially have been confounded.

Libraries came from 5' RACE. The reads were generated on an Illumina HiSeq 2500. A second about 7 to 12 cycle PCR used a sample-barcoded 5' primer and a J-beta primer mix. Each TCR beta cDNA molecule received a unique molecular identifier from a template-switch 5' adaptor carrying 12 random nucleotides. Each sample yielded at least 2.5 million CDR3-containing paired-end reads. First-strand cDNA was synthesized from all RNA with the Mint cDNA synthesis kit, primed by a TRBC-specific oligonucleotide. After uracil-DNA glycosylase treatment, a first 18-cycle PCR used universal primers M1SS and BC2_uni_R on all cDNA. Turning to the authors' computational methods: Normalization of each sample was performed by random selection of 1 million high-quality reads, each carrying a distinct molecular identifier. Reads with shared molecular identifiers were discarded instead of being binned into consensus sequences. MiTCR, set to a Q25 quality threshold and the strictest error-elimination algorithm, was used for CDR3 identification, clonotype clustering and error correction. A nonparametric unseen species model using Euler transformation provided a lower-bound estimate of total TCR beta diversity. TCRdb redid the processing of the public reads, applying fastp at Q25 and MiXCR, and retained in-frame beta chains. Duplicate CDR3 protein sequences are folded into a single record with the most common DNA and genes. What appears here as the V and J calls and clone size reflects TCRdb's work, not the paper's. The sample yields about 930,000 distinct CDR3 sequences; under 35% were counted once. Of the sample, 10% is held by the ten largest clones.

Systemically healthy Caucasian individuals from Russia, around 39 in total and aged about 6 to 100 years, were included as donors. Each donor gave ten milliliters of peripheral blood, collected into EDTA-treated Vacutainer tubes. Ficoll-Paque density-gradient centrifugation was used to isolate PBMCs, with at least 6.5 million obtained per sample. Trizol reagent was used to extract total RNA from the PBMCs, yielding at least 6 micrograms per sample. For every donor, flow cytometry on a PBMC aliquot measured the percentage of naive CD45RAhigh/CD27high T cells. Trimming removed 4 bases from V and 0 bases from J, leaving 13 bases between the germline ends. Sequences DFQATT (CDR1) and SNEGSKA (CDR2) are obtained from the germline V gene (reference sequence). From its cysteine to its phenylalanine, the CDR3 spans 16 amino acids. The CDR3 DNA has 48 bases and is translated from base 1. The same specimen was also included in a second study, on T cells of mothers and their children. The second study's authors report: Nine systemically healthy Caucasian individuals, comprising three mothers and their six children, were included as donors. cDNA synthesis used all of the extracted RNA, with around 1.5 ug of RNA in each 15 ul reaction. In the second PCR, sample barcodes and 2-4 random nucleotides were introduced via the M1S primer. More than 9 million TCR beta CDR3 reads were obtained from each mother, and about 3 million reads were obtained from each child. In both related and unrelated pairs, thymic selection shapes the output of TCR recombination in a similar way, with inherited differences having only a minor effect. Related mother-child pairs always showed normalized repertoire overlap that was slightly higher than in unrelated mother-child pairs, though the difference was never significant. No persistent microchimeric T cell clones were found, with a detection sensitivity of approximately 95 clones per million clonotypes. Deep NGS was used in the study to compare the TCR beta repertoires of mothers and children and to look for features that separate related mother-child pairs from unrelated individuals. Mothers averaged roughly 36 +/- 4 years of age and children averaged approximately 12 +/- 4 years. After adapter ligation with NEBNext reagents, the libraries were sequenced on Illumina HiSeq 2000 with 100+100 nt paired-end reads. To prevent cross-contamination, the mother and child libraries were prepared one month apart and sequenced in separate runs. Between roughly 450,000 and 2,200,000 distinct TCR beta clonotypes were identified per donor. Naive TCR beta clonotypes were estimated from low-frequency clonotypes matched to each donor's FACS-determined naive share, without sorting.

The sample comprised blood. The origin of this receptor is a woman between 35 and 50 years old in good health. This chain is built from TRBV20-1 and TRBJ2-6; there is no confident call for the D gene. CDR3 sequence: CSATPYGNSGANVLTF. The DNA is as follows: TGCAGTGCTACTCCATACGGAAACTCTGGGGCCAACGTCCTGACTTTC.